Given below is one T cell receptor beta chain in context. Its specificity is not known. This specimen belongs to a study of blood T cells in healthy people across ages. A J-beta primer mix and a sample-barcoded 5' primer were used in a second PCR of roughly 7 to 12 cycles. TCRdb processed the 5' RACE reads anew with MiXCR; each CDR3 protein has one entry. This table has around 1,000,000 distinct CDR3 sequences, approximately 25% appearing once. Study-wide results and limits: Investigators treated diversity estimates from one million T cells as underestimates.

The CDR3 is made up of 20 amino acids. The V gene lost 3 bases and the J gene lost 0 bases, with 23 bases spanning the gap. The germline V gene encodes CDR1 LGHDT and CDR2 YNNKEL (reference sequence). This sample also belongs to another study, concerning T cells of mothers and their children.

The rearrangement joins TRBV3-1 to TRBJ2-2; D is possibly TRBD2 (5 bases). Sequences were obtained from blood. The TCR originated in a girl aged 2 to 9 in good health. CDR3 DNA: TGTGCCAGCAGCCATCCCAGAGGAGGAGCCCCGAAGGCGAACACCGGGGAGCTGTTTTTT. Its translation: CASSHPRGGAPKANTGELFF.